The 13 T cell receptor beta chains in this list originate from one sample, sequenced in a study of blood T cell repertoires in COVID-19 (dated by TCRdb to the early 2020s). Library preparation employed the immunoSEQ multiplex PCR assay. TCRdb retrieved this table from immuneACCESS and kept in-frame rearrangements only. Not all clones are present; in checked studies, unresolved V genes account for under half, and no reason is known for the remainder. In all, the sample holds 300,000 to 400,000 clones, and around 87% of those were seen once. The ten largest clones add up to approximately 7.8% of the sample. The specimen sequenced was peripheral blood. These receptors all stem from a woman aged 45-65 years who had recovered from COVID-19.

This clone was detected once. The V gene is TRBV30, the J gene TRBJ1-1; D is perhaps TRBD1 (6 bases). CDR1 and CDR2 (germline): GTSNPN, SVGIG (reference sequence). V lost 4 bases and J 4 bases, leaving 10 bases between the germline ends. CDR3 length: 12 residues. In DNA form, the CDR3 reads TGTGCCTGGAACAGGGTTAGCACTGAAGCTTTCTTT. Amino acid sequence: CAWNRVSTEAFF.

This rearrangement joins TRBV6-2 or TRBV6-3 to TRBJ1-2; D is ambiguous. CDR1 MNHEY and CDR2 SVGEGT come from the germline V gene. This CDR3 has 11 residues. The V gene lost 4 bases and the J gene lost 8 bases, with 8 bases spanning the gap. CDR3 sequence reads: CASSSRLGYTF. In DNA form, the CDR3 reads TGTGCCAGCAGTTCGCGACTCGGCTACACCTTC.

The J gene is TRBJ2-3, the V gene TRBV19; D not certain. V was cut by 8 bases and J by 3 bases, with 12 bases left in between. This CDR3 has 13 amino acids. Germline lookup yields CDR1 LNHDA and CDR2 SQIVND (reference sequence). The CDR3 loop is CASRLRQTDTQYF. The CDR3 coding sequence is TGTGCCAGTCGTCTCCGACAAACAGATACGCAGTATTTT.

This clone was observed once. J is TRBJ2-5 and V is TRBV18; D is possibly TRBD2 (6 bases). Germline CDR1 KGHSH, CDR2 LQKENI. The ends were cut back, 3 bases at V and 3 bases at J, with 14 bases in the middle. The CDR3 sequence is 15 residues long. CDR3 DNA sequence: TGTGCCAGCTCACCTGTCCTAGCGAGAGAAGAGACCCAGTACTTC. Its translation is CASSPVLAREETQYF.

The table lists this clone with a few counts. This CDR3 reads CASSTPHRSSGNTIYF. The DNA for the CDR3 is TGCGCCAGCAGCACTCCCCACAGGAGCTCTGGAAACACCATATATTTT. V gene TRBV4-1 combines with J gene TRBJ1-3, with TRBD1 as a possible D gene (5 bases). V was trimmed by 5 bases and J by 0 bases, leaving 14 bases between them. The CDR3 runs to 16 residues. Germline CDR1 and CDR2: MGHRA and YSYEKL.

V and J are TRBV28 and TRBJ1-5; D might be TRBD1 (6 bases). CDR3 length equals 16 residues. The ends were cut back, 5 bases at V and 0 bases at J, with 14 bases in the middle. The V gene's germline CDR1 is MDHEN and CDR2 SYDVKM. The CDR3 is CASSLPTGYSNQPQHF. The DNA for the CDR3 is TGTGCCAGCAGTCTACCGACAGGTTATAGCAATCAGCCCCAGCATTTT.

The rearrangement joins TRBV19 to TRBJ1-5, with 11 bases identical to TRBD1. Germline CDR1 reads LNHDA; CDR2 reads SQIVND (reference sequence). The V segment lost 4 bases and the J segment 9 bases; nucleotides outside the gene matches: 5. The length of the CDR3 is 14 residues. The CDR3 nucleotides read TGTGCCAGTAGTACGGGACAGGGGGTGCTGCCCCAGCATTTT. Translating gives CASSTGQGVLPQHF.

This rearrangement joins TRBV28 to TRBJ1-1; unclear D gene. Germline CDR1 and CDR2: MDHEN and SYDVKM. This CDR3 is 15 amino acids long. The V and J ends lost 5 bases and 0 bases respectively, with 13 bases between them. In nucleotides, the CDR3 is TGTGCCAGCAGTCCCCTACGGGTAATGAACACTGAAGCTTTCTTT. It codes for CASSPLRVMNTEAFF.

This clone was picked up a small number of times. The chain combines TRBV18 with TRBJ2-5, with 9 bases identical to TRBD1. In germline, CDR1 is KGHSH, CDR2 LQKENI. The CDR3 extends over 20 amino acids. V shed 1 base and J 2 bases; nucleotides not matched to a gene: 17. In DNA, the CDR3 is TGTGCCAGCTCACCACAAATAGTACAGGGGGCCGCAAAGATACAAGAGACCCAGTACTTC. It encodes CASSPQIVQGAAKIQETQYF.

J is TRBJ1-2 and V is TRBV28; D not resolved. Trimming took 5 bases from V and 8 from J, leaving 9 bases between them. This CDR3 comprises 11 residues. Germline assignment: CDR1 MDHEN and CDR2 SYDVKM. In DNA, the CDR3 is TGTGCCAGCAGTCTCCGGGAGGGCTACACCTTC. Translating gives CASSLREGYTF.

The rearrangement uses TRBV9 and TRBJ2-7; 10 bases align to TRBD1. Germline values: CDR1 SGDLS, CDR2 YYNGEE. The CDR3 has 12 residues. Trimming took 7 bases from V and 5 from J; bases not matched to a gene: 3. The CDR3 DNA follows: TGTGCCAGCGGGGGACAGGGGCACGAGCAGTACTTC. Translating gives CASGGQGHEQYF.

The V gene is TRBV5-5, the J gene TRBJ1-1; tentative D call: TRBD1 (6 bases). The CDR3 loop spans 15 amino acids. V lost 3 bases and J lost 0, with 12 bases in between. CDR1 SGHKS and CDR2 YYEKEE come from the germline V gene (reference sequence). The CDR3: CASSSGTLMNTEAFF. The CDR3 DNA sequence: TGTGCCAGCAGCTCCGGGACACTAATGAACACTGAAGCTTTCTTT.

J is TRBJ2-1 and V is TRBV19; D call uncertain. This CDR3 is built from 14 residues. Germline V CDR1 and CDR2: LNHDA, SQIVND (reference sequence). The V end lost 1 base, the J end lost 5 bases, and 9 bases lay between the germline ends. The CDR3 region is CASSIVGGHNEQFF. CDR3 nucleotides: TGTGCCAGTAGTATAGTCGGTGGTCACAATGAGCAGTTCTTC.